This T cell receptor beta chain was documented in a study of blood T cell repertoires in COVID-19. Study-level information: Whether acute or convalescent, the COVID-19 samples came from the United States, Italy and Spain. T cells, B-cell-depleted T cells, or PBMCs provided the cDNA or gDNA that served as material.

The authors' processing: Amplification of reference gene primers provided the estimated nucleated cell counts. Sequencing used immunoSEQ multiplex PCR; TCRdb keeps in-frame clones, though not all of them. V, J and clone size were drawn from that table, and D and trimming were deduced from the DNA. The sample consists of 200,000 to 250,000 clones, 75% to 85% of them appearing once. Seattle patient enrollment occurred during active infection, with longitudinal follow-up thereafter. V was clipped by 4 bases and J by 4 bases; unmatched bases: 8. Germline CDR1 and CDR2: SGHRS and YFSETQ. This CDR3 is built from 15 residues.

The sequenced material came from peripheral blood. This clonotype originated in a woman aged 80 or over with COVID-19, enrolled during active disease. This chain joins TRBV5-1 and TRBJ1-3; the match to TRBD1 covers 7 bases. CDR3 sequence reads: CASSARRDSGNTIYF. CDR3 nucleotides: TGCGCCAGCAGCGCCCGGCGGGACAGCGGAAACACCATATATTTT.